These T cell receptor beta chains were read from a single sample in a study of cytomegalovirus exposure and HLA in healthy donors. Using immunoSEQ multiplex PCR, the repertoire was profiled, and TCRdb retains in-frame clones only, with some absent. The data show about 75,000 clones, around 81% seen once. Material: PBMCs. The source is a man younger than 45 in good health and CMV-seronegative. The conserved cysteine and the conserved F or W are not part of the CDR3 here.

v_call cdr3_aa
TRBV27 ASSLYGTVNTEAF
TRBV10-2 ASRGRDRGLDSGETQY
TRBV5-6 ASYYGTSLGEQF
TRBV5-4 ASSLVGDTQY
TRBV5-8 ASSRGGGQETQY
TRBV6-6 ASSYSNSAYEQY
TRBV27 ASSLSGPSDTQY
TRBV15 ATSRDPGQGRVGNQPQH
TRBV5-1 ASSLGSQPGGSYNSPLH
TRBV7-2 ASSLYPSGTGSYNEQF
TRBV28 ASSPVTGTGYYEQY
TRBV7-9 ASSTRGKNSNTGELF
TRBV27 ASSLTGSPHEQY
TRBV7-6 ASSLVQGNSGANVLT
TRBV30 AWQGQASLNTEAF
TRBV4-2 ASSQDLQGWDTQY
TRBV18 ASSPPVQGIGETQY
TRBV6-1 ASRSGQQDTQY
TRBV30 AWRILPNYGYT
TRBV2 ASSEPFLYGYT
TRBV5-1 ASNGGGAGELF
TRBV6-4 ASSNDSSGANVLT
TRBV28 AIRRGTTNTGELF
TRBV5-5 ASSLQGWDTQY
TRBV9 ASSLSGGAWETQY
TRBV27 ASRRSAFSYEQY
TRBV9 ASSVAKGAVTEAF
TRBV4-1 ASSPTLVRGDVSGNTIY
TRBV7-6 ASSALLNTEAF
TRBV7-2 ASSFELAGGPY
TRBV29-1 SAEGGGQETQY
TRBV28 ASSPDSSPLH
TRBV28 ASSLRSSSLYTDTQY
TRBV7-6 ASSRNLVARTGENNEQF
TRBV5-1 ASQSGLSSYEQY
TRBV9 ASRDTIYGYT
TRBV7-8 ASSPQTGWDQPQH
TRBV27 ASSHRGFSNQPQH
TRBV9 ASSAREVEQF
TRBV5-1 ASSLAAETNSPLH
TRBV6-5 ASRRTVGETQY
TRBV7-2 ASSTDRTYNEQF
TRBV2 ASIREYQETQY
TRBV4-3 ASSQESYGYT
TRBV4-1 ASSQMARADSPLH
TRBV4-3 ASSQGFRDRGRKDYGYT
TRBV4-2 ASSQEGDFYGYT